The present TCR beta chain was sequenced within a study of blood T cell repertoires in COVID-19. Overall study context: The United States, Italy and Spain were the sources of the acute and convalescent COVID-19 samples. T cells, B-cell-depleted T cells, or PBMCs supplied cDNA or gDNA.

CDR1 is MDHEN and CDR2 is SYDVKM in the germline V gene. The CDR3 is 15 residues long. The V segment lost 7 bases and the J segment 2 bases; nucleotides outside the gene matches: 8. In the authors' workflow: Reference gene primer amplification in the assay estimated nucleated cell counts. Sequenced by immunoSEQ multiplex PCR; TCRdb stores in-frame clones only, minus some. The V and J calls and clone size come from that table; D and trimming were worked out from the DNA. The sample contains more than 95,000 clones, about four fifths of which appear only once. V and J are TRBV28 and TRBJ1-1; 9 bases are shared with TRBD1. Source material: peripheral blood. This clonotype was obtained from a man aged 60 to 69 with acute or convalescent COVID-19. This chain's CDR3 is CASTRDRAGNTEAFF. For the CDR3, the DNA is TGTGCCAGCACTCGGGACAGGGCGGGAAACACTGAAGCTTTCTTT.